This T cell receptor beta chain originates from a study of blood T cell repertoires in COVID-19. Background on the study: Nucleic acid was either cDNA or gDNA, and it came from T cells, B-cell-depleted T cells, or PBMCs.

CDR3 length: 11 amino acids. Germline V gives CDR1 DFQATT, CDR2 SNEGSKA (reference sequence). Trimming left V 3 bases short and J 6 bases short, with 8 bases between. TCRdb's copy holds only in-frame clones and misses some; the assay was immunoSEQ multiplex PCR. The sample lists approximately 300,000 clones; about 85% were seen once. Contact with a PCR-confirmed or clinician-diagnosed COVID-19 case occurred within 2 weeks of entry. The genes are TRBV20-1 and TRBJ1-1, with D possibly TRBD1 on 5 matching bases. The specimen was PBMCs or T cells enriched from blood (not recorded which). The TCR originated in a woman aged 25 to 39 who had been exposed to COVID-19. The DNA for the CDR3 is TGCAGTGCTAGGACGGGGGCTGAAGCTTTCTTT. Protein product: CSARTGAEAFF.